The 17 T cell receptor beta chains below come from one sample, sequenced in a study of blood T cell repertoires in COVID-19. Assay used: immunoSEQ multiplex PCR; TCRdb lists only in-frame clones, some missing. The sample contains hundreds of thousands of clones, more than 75% of which appear only once. Input material: peripheral blood. Every receptor here comes from a woman aged 18-29 years who had recovered from COVID-19.

The chain employs TRBV15 and TRBJ2-7, with a weak D call TRBD1 (5 bases). There are 15 residues in the CDR3. Germline lookup yields CDR1 LNHNV and CDR2 YYDKDF (reference sequence). Trimming pared 3 bases from V and 6 bases from J, leaving 18 bases between. This chain's CDR3 is CATSSLLVGAGEQYV. CDR3 nucleotides: TGTGCCACCAGCAGCCTCTTGGTTGGGGCAGGCGAGCAGTACGTC.

This chain uses TRBV6-2 or TRBV6-3 with TRBJ2-7; tentative D call: TRBD1 (5 bases). The CDR3 covers 13 residues. Germline lookup yields CDR1 MNHEY and CDR2 SVGEGT. The V gene lost 0 bases and the J gene lost 7 bases, with 10 bases spanning the gap. The CDR3 is CASSYSRGREQYV. In nucleotides, the CDR3 is TGTGCCAGCAGTTACTCTAGGGGCCGGGAGCAGTACGTC.

The V and J genes are TRBV3-1 (or the pseudogene TRBV3-2) and TRBJ2-7, with TRBD2 matching 7 bases. J lost 5 bases, V lost 4 bases, and 11 bases had no gene match. Germline loops: CDR1 LGHDT, CDR2 YNNKEL (reference sequence). The CDR3 spans 15 residues. Written as DNA, the CDR3 is TGTGCCAGCAGCCTACCCAGGACTAGGCGGCACGAGCAGTACGTC. It encodes CASSLPRTRRHEQYV.

The chain combines TRBV21-1 with TRBJ1-2. TRBV21-1 is a pseudogene locus. CDR3 length: 12 residues. The CDR3 protein is CASSPTRDGYTF. The CDR3 coding sequence is TGTGCCAGCAGCCCTACCCGGGATGGCTACACCTTC.

The chain couples TRBV9 to TRBJ2-1; 9 bases line up with TRBD2. Germline lookup yields CDR1 SGDLS and CDR2 YYNGEE. The CDR3 is 18 residues long. With 0 bases clipped from V and 2 bases from J, the junction kept 9 bases outside the gene matches. In DNA form, the CDR3 reads TGTGCCAGCAGCGTAGCTACGGGCGGGAGGGCCCCCTACAATGAGCAGTTCTTC. This codes for CASSVATGGRAPYNEQFF.

Notes on this clone: The sample carries other DNA sequences with the same CDR3. The chain couples TRBV7-9 to TRBJ2-5; 9 bases map to TRBD2. The CDR3 loop spans 14 amino acids. V lost 4 bases to trimming and J lost 5 bases; unmatched junction nucleotides: 5. CDR1 SEHNR and CDR2 FQNEAQ come from the germline V gene (reference sequence). CDR3 DNA sequence: TGTGCCAGCAGCTCCCTAGCGGGGAGGGAGACCCAGTACTTC. It specifies CASSSLAGRETQYF.

The chain employs TRBV28 and TRBJ2-5; 7 bases line up with TRBD1. V dropped 1 base and J dropped 1; count of bases not matched to a gene: 6. There are 16 residues in the CDR3. Germline loops: CDR1 MDHEN, CDR2 SYDVKM. The CDR3, as DNA: TGTGCCAGCAGTTTATCTCCGGACAGGCTCCAAGAGACCCAGTACTTC. Its translation is CASSLSPDRLQETQYF.

The chain uses TRBV5-1 and TRBJ2-1; D unclear. CDR1 and CDR2 from the germline V gene are SGHRS and YFSETQ. This CDR3 region has 14 residues. V was shortened by 0 bases and J by 8 bases, with 12 bases between the two germline ends. The CDR3 region has the DNA TGCGCCAGCAGCTTGGCCGAGTTTGCGGATGAGCAGTTCTTC. It specifies CASSLAEFADEQFF. Together with reference TRBV5-1 and TRBJ2-1, the CDR3 gives the full variable domain: KAGVTQTPRYLIKTRGQQVTLSCSPISGHRSVSWYQQTPGQGLQFLFEYFSETQRNKGNFPGRFSGRQFSNSRSEMNVSTLELGDSALYLCASSLAEFADEQFFGPGTRLTVL.

The CDR3 DNA reads TGTGCCAGCAGCTTACTTGCGGGAGGAGGGAGCACAGATACGCAGTATTTT. Encoded protein: CASSLLAGGGSTDTQYF. The V call is TRBV5-4, the J call TRBJ2-3, with TRBD2 identical over 8 bases. Unmatched junction bases numbered 8, after V lost 2 bases and J lost 0 bases. Germline assignment: CDR1 SGHNT and CDR2 YYREEE (reference sequence). This CDR3 has 17 residues.

V gene TRBV6-6 combines with J gene TRBJ1-2; D not certain. The CDR3 spans 14 residues. Trimming left V 0 bases short and J 6 bases short, with 11 bases between. Germline-derived CDR1 and CDR2 are MNHNY and SVGAGI (reference sequence). CDR3: CASSYSGRRHGYTF. The CDR3 coding sequence is TGTGCCAGCAGTTACTCGGGCAGGCGACATGGCTACACCTTC.

The chain combines TRBV2 with TRBJ2-3, with unresolved D. Per the germline V gene, CDR1 is SNHLY and CDR2 is FYNNEI. CDR3 length: 15 amino acids. Deletions cut 4 bases from V and 3 bases from J, with 14 bases between. The CDR3 loop is CASSAGLTVTDTQYF. The CDR3 DNA follows: TGTGCCAGCAGTGCAGGTCTAACCGTTACAGATACGCAGTATTTT.

V gene TRBV10-3 combines with J gene TRBJ2-7; the D gene is possibly TRBD2 (5 bases). The V end was cut by 3 bases, the J end by 6 bases, with 9 bases between. The germline gives CDR1 ENHRY, CDR2 SYGVKD. This CDR3 spans 12 amino acids. The CDR3 DNA sequence: TGTGCCATCAGTGATGGAGGAAGCGAGCAGTACGTC. It yields the protein CAISDGGSEQYV.

This sequence joins TRBV5-1 and TRBJ2-1, with D possibly TRBD1 on 5 matching bases. V lost 0 bases, J lost 9 bases, and 10 bases lay in between. Germline-derived CDR1 and CDR2 are SGHRS and YFSETQ. The CDR3 spans 13 residues. The CDR3 DNA sequence: TGCGCCAGCAGCTTGGGGCAGGGTGGTGAGCAGTTCTTC. Protein: CASSLGQGGEQFF.

The CDR3 region has the DNA TGTGCCAGCAGCGAATTACCGACAGTCCCCAACACTGAAGCTTTCTTT. It encodes CASSELPTVPNTEAFF. The gene calls are TRBV7-8 and TRBJ1-1; tentatively, D is TRBD1 (5 bases). CDR3 length equals 16 residues. Looked up from germline, CDR1 is SGHVS and CDR2 is FQNEAQ. Trimming took 5 bases from V and 2 from J, leaving 18 bases between them.

The CDR3 nucleotides are TGTGCCATGGGGCGGGAGCCCTTTCCAAAGAACACCGGGGAGCTGTTTTTT. Translated, it gives CAMGREPFPKNTGELFF. J is TRBJ2-2 and V is TRBV10-3; 7 bases line up with TRBD2. The germline V gene has CDR1 ENHRY and CDR2 SYGVKD. The CDR3 consists of 17 residues. The trim removed 9 bases at V and 1 base at J, leaving 14 bases unmatched.

This chain links TRBV7-2 with TRBJ2-3, with 8 bases that match TRBD2. After removal of 1 base from V and 4 bases from J, the junction contained 4 bases not matched to a gene. CDR3 length: 15 residues. The V gene's germline CDR1 is SGHTA and CDR2 FQGNSA. The CDR3 spells CASSLDGRGPDTQYF. CDR3 in DNA: TGTGCCAGCAGCTTAGACGGGAGGGGTCCAGATACGCAGTATTTT.

The J gene is TRBJ2-5, the V gene TRBV7-2; 9 bases match TRBD2. Germline-derived CDR1 and CDR2 are SGHTA and FQGNSA. The CDR3 contains 14 residues. Trimming took 6 bases from V and 3 from J; bases not matched to a gene: 5. CDR3: CASSSLAGKETQYF. CDR3 coding DNA: TGTGCCAGCAGTTCCCTAGCGGGAAAAGAGACCCAGTACTTC.